The 24 T cell receptor beta chains in this list originate from one sample, sequenced in a study of cytomegalovirus exposure and HLA in healthy donors. PCR amplification relied on 60 Vbeta primers (plus 13 Jbeta primers). Clones were sequenced by immunoSEQ multiplex PCR, and TCRdb holds only the in-frame ones, with some missing. The sample has about 140,000 clones, about 80% seen once. Sequenced: PBMCs. The receptors originated from a woman aged 18-30 years in good health and CMV-seropositive.

The chain is built from TRBV5-1 and TRBJ1-4; D gene unclear. The CDR3 length is 15 residues. CDR1 and CDR2 (germline): SGHRS, YFSETQ. Trimming removed 0 bases at V and 1 base at J, with 7 bases between. The CDR3 reads CASSLAGLTNEKLFF. Written as DNA, the CDR3 is TGCGCCAGCAGCTTGGCGGGATTAACTAATGAAAAACTGTTTTTT.

V and J are TRBV29-1 and TRBJ2-7, with 8 positions matching TRBD1. Germline loops: CDR1 SQVTM, CDR2 ANQGSEA. The CDR3 is made up of 12 amino acids. With 6 bases clipped from V and 5 bases from J, the junction kept 6 bases outside the gene matches. The CDR3 is CSVNRQGHEQYF. CDR3 sequence (DNA): TGCAGCGTGAACCGACAGGGGCACGAGCAGTACTTC.

This rearrangement joins TRBV19 to TRBJ2-7, with D perhaps matching TRBD2 (5 bases). Trimming shortened V by 3 bases and J by 3 bases, and 12 bases separated the two germline ends. CDR1 is LNHDA, CDR2 SQIVND, per germline (reference sequence). This CDR3 is built from 14 residues. The CDR3 loop is CASSIDLGDYEQYF. The CDR3 DNA sequence: TGTGCCAGTAGTATTGACTTGGGAGACTACGAGCAGTACTTC. The variable domain in full, completed from reference TRBV19 and TRBJ2-7, reads DGGITQSPKYLFRKEGQNVTLSCEQNLNHDAMYWYRQDPGQGLRLIYYSQIVNDFQKGDIAEGYSVSREKKESFPLTVTSAQKNPTAFYLCASSIDLGDYEQYFGPGTRLTVT.

V and J are TRBV28 and TRBJ1-3, with TRBD1 matching 7 bases. The CDR3 length is 13 residues. Trimming at V came to 2 bases and at J to 9 bases, leaving 4 bases not matched to a gene. Germline CDR1 MDHEN, CDR2 SYDVKM. CDR3 bases: TGTGCCAGCAGTTTACCAGGGGGGAGCACCATATATTTT. This encodes CASSLPGGSTIYF.

The chain combines TRBV28 with TRBJ1-4; possible D gene TRBD1, 5 bases. This CDR3 contains 17 residues. The germline CDR1 and CDR2 sequences are MDHEN and SYDVKM. V was pared by 3 bases and J by 11 bases, with 25 bases between. The CDR3 DNA sequence: TGTGCCAGCAGTTTTTTTCGGGGGAGCGAGGGGCTGGGTAAACTGTTTTTT. As protein: CASSFFRGSEGLGKLFF.

The chain has TRBV6-4 and TRBJ1-5; 11 bases fit TRBD1. This CDR3 comprises 19 residues. Unmatched junction bases numbered 13, after V lost 4 bases and J lost 2 bases. Germline V gene sequence: CDR1 MRHNA, CDR2 SNTAGT. The CDR3 loop is CASSVGIRDRGTGNQPQHF. As DNA, the CDR3 is TGTGCCAGCAGTGTCGGAATCCGGGACAGGGGGACGGGCAATCAGCCCCAGCATTTT.

The chain recombines TRBV15 with TRBJ2-2; D may be TRBD1 (6 bases). The CDR3 length is 16 residues. V gave up 6 bases and J gave up 6 bases, with 20 bases separating them. Looked up from germline, CDR1 is LNHNV and CDR2 is YYDKDF (reference sequence). The CDR3 DNA is TGTGCCACCAGTCCCGTTGGGGGCAGGCCGGCCGGGGAGCTGTTTTTT. This encodes CATSPVGGRPAGELFF.

The chain carries TRBV5-6 and TRBJ2-7; 7 bases are a match to TRBD1. V trimming: 4 bases; J trimming: 0 bases; junction bases outside the gene matches: 7. Germline V gives CDR1 SGHDT, CDR2 YYEEEE. This CDR3 spans 15 amino acids. This CDR3 is CASSGMTGSSYEQYF. As DNA, the CDR3 is TGTGCCAGCAGCGGAATGACAGGGAGCTCCTACGAGCAGTACTTC.

The table lists this clone with a few counts. The gene calls are TRBV12-5 and TRBJ2-7; 7 nucleotides align to TRBD1. The germline gives CDR1 LGHNT, CDR2 FRNRAP. After removal of 9 bases from V and 4 bases from J, the junction contained 6 bases not matched to a gene. This CDR3 is 12 amino acids long. The DNA of the CDR3 is TGTGCTAGCCGACAGGGAGCATACGAGCAGTACTTC. Protein: CASRQGAYEQYF. The variable domain in full, completed from reference TRBV12-5 and TRBJ2-7, reads DARVTQTPRHKVTEMGQEVTMRCQPILGHNTVFWYRQTMMQGLELLAYFRNRAPLDDSGMPKDRFSAEMPDATLATLKIQPSEPRDSAVYFCASRQGAYEQYFGPGTRLTVT.

This clone was counted between two and nine times. The rearrangement uses TRBV7-2 and TRBJ1-5, with TRBD1 as a possible D gene (6 bases). Germline assignment: CDR1 SGHTA and CDR2 FQGNSA. The V end was cut by 4 bases, the J end by 4 bases, with 8 bases between. The CDR3 extends over 13 amino acids. The chain's CDR3 is CASSSRGNQPQHF. The DNA for the CDR3 is TGTGCCAGCAGCTCCAGGGGAAATCAGCCCCAGCATTTT. Full variable domain (outside the CDR3, taken from reference TRBV7-2 and TRBJ1-5): GAGVSQSPSNKVTEKGKDVELRCDPISGHTALYWYRQSLGQGLEFLIYFQGNSAPDKSGLPSDRFSAERTGGSVSTLTIQRTQQEDSAVYLCASSSRGNQPQHFGDGTRLSIL.

The J gene is TRBJ2-7, the V gene TRBV13; 12 bases line up with TRBD2. J gave up 3 bases and V 5 bases, and 11 bases lay outside the gene matches. Germline V CDR1 and CDR2: PRHDT, FYEKMQ (reference sequence). The CDR3 has 17 residues. CDR3 in amino acids: CASSQITLAGGVYEQYF. The CDR3 DNA sequence: TGTGCCAGCAGCCAGATTACACTAGCGGGGGGCGTCTACGAGCAGTACTTC.

This clone came up once. This chain uses TRBV6-6 with TRBJ2-2; D may be TRBD1 (6 bases). CDR1 is MNHNY and CDR2 is SVGAGI in the germline V gene (reference sequence). V was clipped by 7 bases and J by 6 bases, with 9 bases between them. The CDR3 has 12 amino acids. CDR3 in DNA: TGTGCCAGCAAGGACAGCCCCGGGGAGCTGTTTTTT. It is translated as CASKDSPGELFF.

The J gene is TRBJ1-2, the V gene TRBV4-1; the match to TRBD1 covers 9 bases. CDR3 length equals 14 residues. CDR1 is MGHRA, CDR2 YSYEKL, per germline. The junction had 4 bases not matched to a gene; V was cut back by 0 bases and J by 8 bases. CDR3 sequence reads: CASSQEGQGRGYTF. In nucleotides, the CDR3 is TGCGCCAGCAGCCAAGAGGGACAGGGACGCGGCTACACCTTC.

This chain connects TRBV4-3 to TRBJ2-3, with 10 bases identical to TRBD2. The CDR3 extends over 16 amino acids. Unmatched junction bases numbered 7, after V lost 5 bases and J lost 2 bases. Germline loops: CDR1 LGHNA, CDR2 YSLEER. CDR3 bases: TGCGCCAGCAGCGACAAGCTAGCGGGGGTCACAGATACGCAGTATTTT. Translating gives CASSDKLAGVTDTQYF.

This clone has more than one count but fewer than ten. The V gene is TRBV28, the J gene TRBJ2-3, with TRBD2 as a possible D gene (7 bases). The CDR3 is made up of 16 amino acids. V lost 4 bases and J lost 6, with 20 bases in between. Germline values: CDR1 MDHEN, CDR2 SYDVKM. CDR3 sequence reads: CASSSPAWGGADTQYF. CDR3 sequence (DNA): TGTGCCAGCAGTTCCCCTGCCTGGGGGGGGGCGGATACGCAGTATTTT.

The chain recombines TRBV30 with TRBJ1-2, with unresolved D. V lost 1 base and J lost 8, with 20 bases in between. Germline lookup yields CDR1 GTSNPN and CDR2 SVGIG (reference sequence). The CDR3 totals 15 residues. Here the CDR3 reads CAWSGGSLSSGGYTF. DNA of the CDR3: TGTGCCTGGAGTGGCGGGTCTCTCTCCTCAGGCGGCTACACCTTC.

This clone has just a few counts. This rearrangement joins TRBV21-1 to TRBJ2-5; TRBD2 is the table's D call and was not checked against the DNA. TRBV21-1 corresponds to a pseudogene. The CDR3 contains 15 residues. The CDR3 nucleotides read TGTGCCAGCAGCAAAGCAGAGGCCGGACAAGAGACCCAGTACTTC. This encodes CASSKAEAGQETQYF.

V usage is TRBV5-1 and J usage is TRBJ2-2; 11 bases map to TRBD1. Per the germline V gene, CDR1 is SGHRS and CDR2 is YFSETQ. CDR3 size: 17 residues. V gave up 1 base and J gave up 1 base; unmatched junction bases: 3. The CDR3 loop reads CASSLPGTGGNTGELFF. The CDR3 coding sequence is TGCGCCAGCAGCTTGCCCGGGACAGGGGGGAACACCGGGGAGCTGTTTTTT.

The J gene is TRBJ1-5, the V gene TRBV5-1, with 11 bases that match TRBD1. In germline, CDR1 is SGHRS, CDR2 YFSETQ. Trimming cost V 4 bases and J 1 base; bases outside gene matches: 13. The CDR3 totals 19 residues. The CDR3 bases are TGCGCCAGCAGCAACCTGCCGGACAGGGGGCGTAGGAGCAATCAGCCCCAGCATTTT. Protein sequence: CASSNLPDRGRRSNQPQHF.

The V gene is TRBV6-5, the J gene TRBJ2-1, with 15 bases that match TRBD2. V gave up 2 bases and J gave up 6 bases; unmatched junction bases: 2. Per the germline V gene, CDR1 is MNHEY and CDR2 is SVGAGI. The CDR3 is 16 residues long. In DNA, the CDR3 is TGTGCCAGCAGTTACACGGGACTAGCGGGGGGCAATGAGCAGTTCTTC. Translation: CASSYTGLAGGNEQFF.

The sample holds one count of this clone. This chain uses TRBV6-5 with TRBJ1-1, with 12 bases lining up with TRBD1. The V gene's germline CDR1 is MNHEY and CDR2 SVGAGI. This CDR3 is 15 amino acids long. Trimming cost V 5 bases and J 6 bases; bases outside gene matches: 7. CDR3 DNA sequence: TGTGCCAGCAGTCGGGACAGGGGGCGCAAGGCTGAAGCTTTCTTT. Translating gives CASSRDRGRKAEAFF.

The rearrangement uses TRBV7-2 and TRBJ1-2, with D perhaps TRBD1 (6 bases). CDR1 is SGHTA, CDR2 FQGNSA, per germline. The CDR3 is 14 amino acids. Trimming left V 2 bases short and J 13 bases short, with 20 bases between. CDR3 loop: CASSLPGQWGTATF. The CDR3 region has the DNA TGTGCCAGCAGCTTACCCGGACAGTGGGGCACGGCCACCTTC.

For the CDR3, the DNA is TGTGCCTGGAGTGAGCCGGGACAGGGTGCCTACGAGCAGTACTTC. Its translation: CAWSEPGQGAYEQYF. The rearrangement links TRBV30 to TRBJ2-7; TRBD1 matches 9 bases. V lost 1 base to trimming and J lost 2 bases; unmatched junction nucleotides: 6. The CDR3 is made up of 15 amino acids. The germline gives CDR1 GTSNPN, CDR2 SVGIG (reference sequence).

J is TRBJ2-5 and V is TRBV29-1; possible D gene TRBD2, 5 bases. In germline, CDR1 is SQVTM, CDR2 ANQGSEA. There are 13 residues in the CDR3. Here the CDR3 reads CSFRRAVQETQYF. For the CDR3, the DNA is TGCTCCTTCCGGAGAGCGGTGCAAGAGACCCAGTACTTC.